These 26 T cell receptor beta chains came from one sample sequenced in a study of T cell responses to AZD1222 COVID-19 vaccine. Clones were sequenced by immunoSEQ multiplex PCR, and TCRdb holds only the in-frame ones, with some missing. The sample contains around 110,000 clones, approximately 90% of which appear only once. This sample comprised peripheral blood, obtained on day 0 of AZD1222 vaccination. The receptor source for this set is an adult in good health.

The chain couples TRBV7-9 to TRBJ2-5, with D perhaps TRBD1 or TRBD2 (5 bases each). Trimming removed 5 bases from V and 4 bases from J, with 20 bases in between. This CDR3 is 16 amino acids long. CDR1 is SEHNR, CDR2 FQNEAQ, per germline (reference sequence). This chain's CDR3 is CASSRGFGGSGETQYF. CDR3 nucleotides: TGTGCCAGCAGCCGGGGCTTTGGGGGTTCCGGAGAGACCCAGTACTTC.

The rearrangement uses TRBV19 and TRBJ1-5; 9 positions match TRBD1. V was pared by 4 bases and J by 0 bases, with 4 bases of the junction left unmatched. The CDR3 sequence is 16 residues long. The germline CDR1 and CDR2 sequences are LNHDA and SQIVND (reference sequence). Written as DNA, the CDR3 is TGTGCCAGTAGTACAGGGACAGGGAATAGCAATCAGCCCCAGCATTTT. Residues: CASSTGTGNSNQPQHF.

CDR3 DNA sequence: TGTGCTAGTGGTACTGGACAGGGCCTTGAAGCTTTCTTT. Translation gives CASGTGQGLEAFF. This chain links TRBV12-5 with TRBJ1-1; TRBD1 matches at 8 bases. V trimming: 5 bases; J trimming: 7 bases; junction bases outside the gene matches: 6. CDR3 length: 13 amino acids. CDR1 LGHNT and CDR2 FRNRAP come from the germline V gene.

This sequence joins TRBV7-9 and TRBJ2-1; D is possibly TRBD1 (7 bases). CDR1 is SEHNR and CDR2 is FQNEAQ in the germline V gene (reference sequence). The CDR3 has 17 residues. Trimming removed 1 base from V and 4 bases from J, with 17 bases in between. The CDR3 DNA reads TGTGCCAGCAGCTTAGGGGAGGACAGGAGGGCTTACAATGAGCAGTTCTTC. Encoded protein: CASSLGEDRRAYNEQFF.

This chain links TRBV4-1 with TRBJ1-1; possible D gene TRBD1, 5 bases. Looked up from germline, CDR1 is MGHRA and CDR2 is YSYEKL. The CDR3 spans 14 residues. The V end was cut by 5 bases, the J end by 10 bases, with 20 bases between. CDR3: CASSVIFDGAAAFF. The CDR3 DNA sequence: TGCGCCAGCAGCGTCATTTTCGATGGGGCGGCAGCTTTCTTT.

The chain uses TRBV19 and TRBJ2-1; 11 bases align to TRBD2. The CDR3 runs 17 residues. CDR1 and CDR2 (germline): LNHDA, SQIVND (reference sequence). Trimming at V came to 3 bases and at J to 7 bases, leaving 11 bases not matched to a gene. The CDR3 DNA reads TGTGCCAGTAGTATCCATTTAGCGGGAGGGCCTTATAATGAGCAGTTCTTC. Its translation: CASSIHLAGGPYNEQFF.

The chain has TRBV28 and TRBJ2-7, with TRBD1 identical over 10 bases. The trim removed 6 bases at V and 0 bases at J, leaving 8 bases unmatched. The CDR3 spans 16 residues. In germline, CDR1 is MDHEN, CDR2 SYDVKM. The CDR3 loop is CASRSPGQGSSYEQYF. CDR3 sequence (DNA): TGTGCCAGCAGGTCGCCGGGACAGGGGAGCTCCTACGAGCAGTACTTC.

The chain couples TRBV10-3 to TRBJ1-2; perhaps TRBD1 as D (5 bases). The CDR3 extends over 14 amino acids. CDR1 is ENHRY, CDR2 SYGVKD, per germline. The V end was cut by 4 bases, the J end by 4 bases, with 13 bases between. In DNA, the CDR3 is TGTGCCATCAGTGTCGATGGGGGACTCTATGGCTACACCTTC. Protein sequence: CAISVDGGLYGYTF.

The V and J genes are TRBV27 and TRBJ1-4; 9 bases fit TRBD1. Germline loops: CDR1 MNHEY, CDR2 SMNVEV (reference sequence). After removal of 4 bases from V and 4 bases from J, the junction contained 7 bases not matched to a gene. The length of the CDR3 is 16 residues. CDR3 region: CASSSGTGIFNEKLFF. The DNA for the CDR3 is TGTGCCAGCAGTTCCGGGACAGGGATCTTTAATGAAAAACTGTTTTTT.

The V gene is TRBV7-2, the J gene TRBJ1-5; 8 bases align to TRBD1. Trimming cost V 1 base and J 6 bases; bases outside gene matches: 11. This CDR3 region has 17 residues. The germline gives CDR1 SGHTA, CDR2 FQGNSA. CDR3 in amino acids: CASSLGGTQGAVQPQHF. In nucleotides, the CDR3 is TGTGCCAGCAGCTTAGGAGGTACGCAGGGGGCAGTTCAGCCCCAGCATTTT.

In DNA form, the CDR3 reads TGTGCCAGCAGCGGAGGGGGCCCTGGAAACACCATATATTTT. It encodes CASSGGGPGNTIYF. V gene TRBV9 combines with J gene TRBJ1-3; 7 bases fit TRBD1. There are 14 residues in the CDR3. The germline V gene has CDR1 SGDLS and CDR2 YYNGEE. V trimming: 3 bases; J trimming: 2 bases; junction bases outside the gene matches: 2.

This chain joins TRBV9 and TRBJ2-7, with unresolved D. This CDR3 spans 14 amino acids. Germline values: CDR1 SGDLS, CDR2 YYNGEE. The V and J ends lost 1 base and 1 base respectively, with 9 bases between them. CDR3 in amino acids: CASSVYRHSYEQYF. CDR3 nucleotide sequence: TGTGCCAGCAGCGTATATCGCCATTCCTACGAGCAGTACTTC.

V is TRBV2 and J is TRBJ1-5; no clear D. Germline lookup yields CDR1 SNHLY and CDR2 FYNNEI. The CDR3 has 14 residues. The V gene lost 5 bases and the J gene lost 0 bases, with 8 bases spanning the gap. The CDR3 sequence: CASSTDFSNQPQHF. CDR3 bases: TGTGCCAGCAGTACGGATTTTAGCAATCAGCCCCAGCATTTT.

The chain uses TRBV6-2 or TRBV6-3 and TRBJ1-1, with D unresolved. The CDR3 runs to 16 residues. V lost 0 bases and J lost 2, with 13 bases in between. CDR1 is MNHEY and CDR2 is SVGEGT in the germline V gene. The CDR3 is CASSYSFSRANTEAFF. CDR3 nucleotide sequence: TGTGCCAGCAGTTACTCGTTTTCCCGGGCCAACACTGAAGCTTTCTTT.

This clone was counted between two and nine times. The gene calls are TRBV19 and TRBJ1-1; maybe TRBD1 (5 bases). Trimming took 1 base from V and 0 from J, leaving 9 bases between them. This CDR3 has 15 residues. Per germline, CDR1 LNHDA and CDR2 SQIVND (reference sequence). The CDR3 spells CASSIGGYMNTEAFF. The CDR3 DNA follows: TGTGCCAGTAGTATAGGGGGCTATATGAACACTGAAGCTTTCTTT.

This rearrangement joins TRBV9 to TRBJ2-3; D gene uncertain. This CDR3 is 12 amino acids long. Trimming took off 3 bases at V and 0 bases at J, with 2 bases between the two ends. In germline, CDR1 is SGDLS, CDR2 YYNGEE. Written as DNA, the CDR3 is TGTGCCAGCAGCGATAGCACAGATACGCAGTATTTT. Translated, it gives CASSDSTDTQYF.

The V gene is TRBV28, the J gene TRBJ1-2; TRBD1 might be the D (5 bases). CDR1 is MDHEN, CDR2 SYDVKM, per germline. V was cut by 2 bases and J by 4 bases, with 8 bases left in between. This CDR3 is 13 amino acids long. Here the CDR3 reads CASSLMGGYGYTF. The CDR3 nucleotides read TGTGCCAGCAGTTTAATGGGGGGCTATGGCTACACCTTC.

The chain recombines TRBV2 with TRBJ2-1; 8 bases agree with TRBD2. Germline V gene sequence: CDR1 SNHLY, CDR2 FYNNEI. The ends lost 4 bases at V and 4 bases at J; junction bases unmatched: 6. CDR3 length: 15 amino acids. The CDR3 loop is CASSAAGGRYNEQFF. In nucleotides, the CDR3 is TGTGCCAGCAGTGCGGCGGGGGGCCGTTACAATGAGCAGTTCTTC.

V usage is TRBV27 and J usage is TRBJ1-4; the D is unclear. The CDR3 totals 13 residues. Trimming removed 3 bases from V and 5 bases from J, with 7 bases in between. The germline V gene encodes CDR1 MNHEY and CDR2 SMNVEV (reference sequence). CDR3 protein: CASSLVGNEKLFF. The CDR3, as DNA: TGTGCCAGCAGTTTGGTAGGAAATGAAAAACTGTTTTTT. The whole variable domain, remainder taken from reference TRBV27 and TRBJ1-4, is EAQVTQNPRYLITVTGKKLTVTCSQNMNHEYMSWYRQDPGLGLRQIYYSMNVEVTDKGDVPEGYKVSRKEKRNFPLILESPSPNQTSLYFCASSLVGNEKLFFGSGTQLSVL.

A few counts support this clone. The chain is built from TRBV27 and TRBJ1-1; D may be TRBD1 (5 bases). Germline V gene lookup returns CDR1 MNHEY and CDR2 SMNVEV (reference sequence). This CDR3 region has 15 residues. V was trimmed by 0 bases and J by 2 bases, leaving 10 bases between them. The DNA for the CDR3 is TGTGCCAGCAGTTTATCCACGGGGGGTAACACTGAAGCTTTCTTT. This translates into CASSLSTGGNTEAFF.

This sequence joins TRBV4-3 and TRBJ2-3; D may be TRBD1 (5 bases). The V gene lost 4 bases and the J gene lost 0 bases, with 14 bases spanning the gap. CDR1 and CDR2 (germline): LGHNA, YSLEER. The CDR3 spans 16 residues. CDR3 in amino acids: CASSLQGSISTDTQYF. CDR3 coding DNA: TGCGCCAGCAGCCTCCAGGGCAGCATAAGCACAGATACGCAGTATTTT.

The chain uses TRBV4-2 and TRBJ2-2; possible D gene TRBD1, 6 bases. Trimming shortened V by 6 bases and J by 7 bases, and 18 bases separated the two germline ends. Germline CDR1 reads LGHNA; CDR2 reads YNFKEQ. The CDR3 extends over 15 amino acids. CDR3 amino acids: CASRVTPGAGGELFF. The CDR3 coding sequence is TGTGCCAGCAGGGTAACCCCAGGGGCGGGCGGGGAGCTGTTTTTT.

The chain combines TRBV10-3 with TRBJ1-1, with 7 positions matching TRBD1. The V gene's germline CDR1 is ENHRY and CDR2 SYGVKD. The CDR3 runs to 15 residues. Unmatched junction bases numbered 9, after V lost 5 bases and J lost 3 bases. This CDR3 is CAISRSRDSYTEAFF. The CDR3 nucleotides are TGTGCCATCAGTCGATCCCGGGACAGTTACACTGAAGCTTTCTTT.

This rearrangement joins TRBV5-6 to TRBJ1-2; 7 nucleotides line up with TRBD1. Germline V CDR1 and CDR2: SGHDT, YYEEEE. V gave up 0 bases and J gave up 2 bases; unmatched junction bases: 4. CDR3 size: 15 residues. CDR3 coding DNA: TGTGCCAGCAGCTTGGGGACAGGCTTCAACTATGGCTACACCTTC. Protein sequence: CASSLGTGFNYGYTF. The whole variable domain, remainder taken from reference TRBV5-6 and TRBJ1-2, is DAGVTQSPTHLIKTRGQQVTLRCSPKSGHDTVSWYQQALGQGPQFIFQYYEEEERQRGNFPDRFSGHQFPNYSSELNVNALLLGDSALYLCASSLGTGFNYGYTFGSGTRLTVV.

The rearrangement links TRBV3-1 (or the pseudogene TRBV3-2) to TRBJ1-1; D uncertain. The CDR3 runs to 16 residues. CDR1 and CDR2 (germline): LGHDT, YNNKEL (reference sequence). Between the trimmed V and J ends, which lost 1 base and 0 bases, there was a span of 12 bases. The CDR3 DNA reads TGTGCCAGCAGCCAAGTACCCCCCCCATTGAACACTGAAGCTTTCTTT. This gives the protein CASSQVPPPLNTEAFF.

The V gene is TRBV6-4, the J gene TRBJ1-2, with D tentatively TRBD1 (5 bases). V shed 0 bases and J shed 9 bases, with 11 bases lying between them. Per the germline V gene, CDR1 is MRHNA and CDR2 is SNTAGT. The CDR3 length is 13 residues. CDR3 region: CASSDSEGLRYTF. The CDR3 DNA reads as TGTGCCAGCAGTGACTCAGAGGGGCTGCGCTACACCTTC.